This T cell receptor (beta chain) comes out of a study of T cells after yellow fever vaccination. Study-wide background: Those fractions that held only low numbers of cells were prepared using the SMART-Seq v4 Ultra Low Input RNA kit. General study findings and limits: Reappearing after the booster were most of the clones from primary vaccination (roughly 95% CD4, 88% CD8). Clonotypes appearing in both CD4 and CD8 compartments existed, and their share was small.

Conversion of TCR transcripts into cDNA relied on 5'RACE template switching, which added a universal primer site and UMIs. TCRdb ran MiXCR on the 5' RACE reads and lists one entry per CDR3 protein. Among approximately 550,000 distinct CDR3 sequences listed, 15% to 20% were seen once. This clonotype was detected only a few times. Its cognate antigen is unknown. Germline V CDR1 and CDR2: DFQATT, SNEGSKA (reference sequence). The CDR3 is 14 residues long. V lost 6 bases, J lost 9 bases, and 18 bases lay in between. The receptor comes from a man aged 30 to 45 who received the YFV17D yellow fever vaccine. The chain combines TRBV20-1 with TRBJ1-6, with D maybe TRBD1 (5 bases). Sequenced material: PBMCs, taken 15 days after the yellow fever booster vaccination. CDR3 in DNA: TGCAGTGCCGGTATGGCAGGGTTGAGTTCACCCCTCCACTTT. This sequence encodes CSAGMAGLSSPLHF.